Listed here is a single TCR beta chain. This entry is derived from a study of cytotoxic CD8 clonotypes in ibrutinib-treated CLL. Here immunoSEQ multiplex PCR was the method, and the copy in TCRdb shows in-frame clones only, minus some. The sample has about 44,000 clones, 60% to 75% seen once. The CDR3 totals 13 residues. Germline loops: CDR1 GTSNPN, CDR2 SVGIG (reference sequence). Trimming cost V 3 bases and J 7 bases; bases outside gene matches: 9. The V and J genes are TRBV30 and TRBJ2-7; 7 bases are shared with TRBD1. This TCR was sampled from a human donor with chronic lymphocytic leukemia. This material consisted of PBMCs, taken after 12 months of ibrutinib treatment. The CDR3 nucleotides read TGTGCCTGGAGGGGAGTTAGGACAGGAGAGCAGTACTTC. This codes for CAWRGVRTGEQYF.